This TCR beta chain stems from a study of OX40 agonist ivuxolimab in advanced cancers. Study conclusions and caveats: What antigens the expanded peripheral T cells recognized was never established.

This table comes from immunoSEQ multiplex PCR, and its TCRdb copy is limited to in-frame clones, with some not included. Here the sample spans about 55,000 clones, roughly 86% being singletons. Systemic immunosuppression or a history of autoimmune disease excluded patients. Blood samples were obtained at baseline, cycle 4 day 1, and cycle 7 day 1. Germline assignment: CDR1 MNHEY and CDR2 SMNVEV (reference sequence). This CDR3 has 12 amino acids. V lost 6 bases and J lost 1, with 4 bases in between. Concerning this clone itself: Its antigen is not identified.

The sequence was obtained from an adult with an advanced solid tumor such as melanoma, head and neck, liver or kidney cancer. The V and J genes are TRBV27 and TRBJ1-5; no firm D call. The sequencing used CD4+ or CD8+ T cells sorted from blood, collected in a trial of the OX40 agonist ivuxolimab. This CDR3 is CASRSSNQPQHF. In nucleotides, the CDR3 is TGTGCCAGCAGAAGCAGCAATCAGCCCCAGCATTTT.